These 3 T cell receptor beta chains share one sample of origin, sequenced in a study of CD8 T cells in Susac syndrome. RNA was extracted with the RNeasy kit, and a quantity of about 0.5 to 1 ug was reverse transcribed using random hexamers. TCRdb reprocessed the immunoSEQ multiplex PCR reads via MiXCR and lists one record per CDR3 protein. The data hold tens of thousands of distinct CDR3 sequences, with around 94% observed a single time. The sample comprised CD8+ T cells from PBMCs. The receptors here all came from a human donor in good health.

The chain carries TRBV15 and TRBJ2-3, with 10 bases matching TRBD2. CDR3 size: 15 residues. Trimming cost V 3 bases and J 0 bases; bases outside gene matches: 0. The germline CDR1 and CDR2 sequences are LNHNV and YYDKDF (reference sequence). CDR3 residues: CATSRTSGSTDTQYF. Written as DNA, the CDR3 is TGTGCCACCAGCAGGACTAGCGGGAGCACAGATACGCAGTATTTT.

The V and J genes are TRBV5-1 and TRBJ2-7; TRBD1 might be the D (6 bases). The CDR3 sequence is 12 residues long. V lost 7 bases and J lost 5, with 13 bases in between. Germline V CDR1 and CDR2: SGHRS, YFSETQ. The CDR3, as DNA: TGCGCCAGCCGGTTAGGGGGAGACGAGCAGTACTTC. Translated, it gives CASRLGGDEQYF.

The J gene is TRBJ1-5, the V gene TRBV12-3 or TRBV12-4; tentatively, D is TRBD1 (6 bases). Trimming stripped 5 bases from V and 2 bases from J, with 13 bases between. The CDR3 is 15 amino acids. The CDR3 region is CASSADSGGNQPQHF. The CDR3 DNA sequence: TGTGCCAGCAGTGCCGACTCAGGGGGCAATCAGCCCCAGCATTTT.